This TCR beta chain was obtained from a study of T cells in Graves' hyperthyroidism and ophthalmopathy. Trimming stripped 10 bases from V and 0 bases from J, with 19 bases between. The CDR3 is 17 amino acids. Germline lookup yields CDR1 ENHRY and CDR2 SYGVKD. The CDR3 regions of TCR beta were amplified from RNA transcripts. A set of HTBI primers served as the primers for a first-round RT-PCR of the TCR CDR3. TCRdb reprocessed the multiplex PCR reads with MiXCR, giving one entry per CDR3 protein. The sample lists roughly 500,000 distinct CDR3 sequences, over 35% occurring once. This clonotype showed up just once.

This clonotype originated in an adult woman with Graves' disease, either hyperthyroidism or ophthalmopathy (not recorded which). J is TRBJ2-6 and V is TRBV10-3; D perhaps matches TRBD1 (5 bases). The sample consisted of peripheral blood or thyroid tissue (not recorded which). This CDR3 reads CATSRATADSGANVLTF. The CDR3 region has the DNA TGTGCCACCAGCAGGGCGACAGCCGACTCTGGGGCCAACGTCCTGACTTTC.